The clone carrying this TCR beta chain was seen only once. Some clones are missing from TCRdb's copy, which holds only in-frame ones; the method was immunoSEQ multiplex PCR. The profile covers approximately 240,000 clones, with under 90% appearing a single time and roughly 18% taken by the ten largest. The sample belongs to a study of blood T cell repertoires in COVID-19. The CDR3 has 14 residues. Germline lookup yields CDR1 SGDLS and CDR2 YYNGEE. V was pared by 0 bases and J by 7 bases, with 11 bases between. The sequence came from a woman aged 80 or over with active or convalescent COVID-19. Material for sequencing was peripheral blood. V usage is TRBV9 and J usage is TRBJ2-1; D possibly corresponds to TRBD2 (6 bases). The CDR3 loop reads CASSVASRENEQFF. The CDR3 nucleotides read TGTGCCAGCAGCGTAGCTTCACGGGAGAATGAGCAGTTCTTC.